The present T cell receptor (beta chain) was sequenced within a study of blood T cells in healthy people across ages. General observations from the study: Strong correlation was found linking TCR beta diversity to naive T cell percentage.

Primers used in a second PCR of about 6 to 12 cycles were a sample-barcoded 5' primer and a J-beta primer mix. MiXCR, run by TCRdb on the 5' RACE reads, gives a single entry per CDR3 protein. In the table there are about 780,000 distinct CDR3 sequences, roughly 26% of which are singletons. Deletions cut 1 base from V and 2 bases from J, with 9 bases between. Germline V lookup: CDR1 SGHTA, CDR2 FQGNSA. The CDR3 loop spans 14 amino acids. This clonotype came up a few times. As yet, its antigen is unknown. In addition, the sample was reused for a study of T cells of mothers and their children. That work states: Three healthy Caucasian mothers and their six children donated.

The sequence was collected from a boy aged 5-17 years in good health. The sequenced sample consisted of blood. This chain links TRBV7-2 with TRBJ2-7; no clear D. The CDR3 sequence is CASSLGPVPYEQYF. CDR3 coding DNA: TGTGCCAGCAGCTTAGGCCCCGTGCCCTACGAGCAGTACTTC.